This T cell receptor beta chain comes out of a study of Graves' ophthalmopathy and Graves' hyperthyroidism. V lost 8 bases, J lost 0 bases, and 12 bases lay in between. The CDR3 totals 14 residues. Per the germline V gene, CDR1 is KGHDR and CDR2 is SFDVKD. Amplification targeted the TCR beta CDR3 regions, with RNA transcripts as the source material. Investigators did first-round RT-PCR with HTBI primers, then second-round multiplex PCR. MiXCR was run by TCRdb on the multiplex PCR reads, yielding one entry per CDR3 protein. The profile covers about 620,000 distinct CDR3 sequences, with about a fifth appearing a single time and approximately 7% taken by the ten largest. Whole-study findings and limits: Blood contained most expanded thyroid clonotypes exceeding 0.001 frequency.

The table lists this clonotype with many counts. Its antigen is still unknown. The origin of this receptor is a woman aged 18-35 years with stable Graves' hyperthyroidism. Some clones in this sample may be carry-over from other donors' samples. The chain carries TRBV24-1 and TRBJ1-1, with D hard to call. Sequencing used peripheral blood. CDR3 sequence: CATIDGRVNTEAFF. The CDR3 region has the DNA TGTGCCACCATAGACGGACGCGTGAACACTGAAGCTTTCTTT.